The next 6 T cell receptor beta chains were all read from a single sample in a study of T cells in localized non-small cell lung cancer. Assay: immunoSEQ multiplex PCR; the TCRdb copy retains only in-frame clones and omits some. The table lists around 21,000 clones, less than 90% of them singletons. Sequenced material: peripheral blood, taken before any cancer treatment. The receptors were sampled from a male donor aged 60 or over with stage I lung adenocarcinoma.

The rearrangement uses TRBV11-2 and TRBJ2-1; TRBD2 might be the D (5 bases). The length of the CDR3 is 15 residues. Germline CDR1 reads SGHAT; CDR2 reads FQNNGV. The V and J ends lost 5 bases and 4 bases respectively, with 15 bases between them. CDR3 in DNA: TGTGCCAGCAGCCAGAGGGCTAACATTTACAATGAGCAGTTCTTC. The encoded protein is CASSQRANIYNEQFF.

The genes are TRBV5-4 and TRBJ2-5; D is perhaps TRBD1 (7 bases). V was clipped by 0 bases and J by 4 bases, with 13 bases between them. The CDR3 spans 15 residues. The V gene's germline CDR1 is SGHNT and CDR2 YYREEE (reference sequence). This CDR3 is CASSLVGGGGETQYF. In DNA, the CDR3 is TGTGCCAGCAGCTTGGTCGGAGGGGGCGGAGAGACCCAGTACTTC.

This chain's CDR3 is CAISRDSSTDTQYF. The CDR3 DNA reads as TGTGCCATCAGCCGGGACAGCAGCACAGATACGCAGTATTTT. V and J are TRBV10-3 and TRBJ2-3; TRBD1 matches at 7 bases. The V and J ends lost 6 bases and 0 bases, in that order; junction bases with no gene match: 3. Germline lookup yields CDR1 ENHRY and CDR2 SYGVKD. The CDR3 loop spans 14 amino acids.

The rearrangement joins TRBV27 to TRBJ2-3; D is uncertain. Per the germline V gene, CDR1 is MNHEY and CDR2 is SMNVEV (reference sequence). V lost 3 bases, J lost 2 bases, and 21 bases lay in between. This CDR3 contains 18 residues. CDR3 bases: TGTGCCAGCAGTTTGCTTTACATGGGGTCTAAGGACACAGATACGCAGTATTTT. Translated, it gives CASSLLYMGSKDTDTQYF.

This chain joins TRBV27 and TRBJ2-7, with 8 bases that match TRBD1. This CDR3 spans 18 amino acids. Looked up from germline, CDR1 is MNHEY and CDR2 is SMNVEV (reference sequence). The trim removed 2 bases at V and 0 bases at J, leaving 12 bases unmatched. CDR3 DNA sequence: TGTGCCAGCAGTTTACTGGGGCAGGGGGCGCGCACCTCCTACGAGCAGTACTTC. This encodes CASSLLGQGARTSYEQYF.

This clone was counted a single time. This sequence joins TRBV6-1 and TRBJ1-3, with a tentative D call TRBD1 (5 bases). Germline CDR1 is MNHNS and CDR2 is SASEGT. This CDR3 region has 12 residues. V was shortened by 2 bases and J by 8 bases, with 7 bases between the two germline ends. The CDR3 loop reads CASSERDDTIYF. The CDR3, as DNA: TGTGCCAGCAGTGAAAGGGACGACACCATATATTTT.